The T cell receptor beta chain described here comes from a study of shared clonotypes between healthy human individuals. General observations from the study: The expectation was that sequencing depth would affect clonotype sharing among donors. Represented genetic and exposure-history diversity was restricted by having few donors.

The study ran the assay at deep level. Method: immunoSEQ multiplex PCR; TCRdb's copy keeps in-frame clones and lacks some. Of roughly 490,000 clones listed, around 80% are singletons. Donors had no recently reported acute infections or vaccinations and were HIV-negative. Comment on this clone: Antigen: not known.

Unmatched junction bases numbered 17, after V lost 4 bases and J lost 6 bases. The CDR3 loop spans 17 amino acids. Germline V gene data show CDR1 as SGDLS and CDR2 as YYNGEE. Sequencing was performed on PBMCs. The chain recombines TRBV9 with TRBJ2-7, with 9 nucleotides matching TRBD2. The sequence was obtained from a woman between 35 and 50 years old in good health. Some clones in this sample may be carry-over from other donors' samples. CDR3 DNA: TGTGCCAGCAGCCCCAGAGGGGGGCCGGGACTAGCATTCGAGCAGTACTTC. It encodes CASSPRGGPGLAFEQYF.